The clone carrying this T cell receptor (beta chain) was seen a handful of times. What it recognizes is unknown. Treatment denoted: oral pan-JAK inhibitor, 5-10 mg twice daily. The CDR3 has 15 residues. Germline V lookup: CDR1 SGHDN, CDR2 FVKESK. V lost 4 bases and J 1 base, leaving 11 bases between the germline ends. The source of the sample is a study of CD8+ T cells in alopecia areata. Study-wide points: There were many expanded lesional clones persisting in scalp and blood during tofacitinib.

Isolated RNA was reverse transcribed into cDNA used as the sequencing template. The assay was immunoSEQ multiplex PCR, and TCRdb's table has in-frame clones only and misses some. The sample yields about 210,000 clones, under 40% seen once. The source was CD4+ T cells sorted from blood, collected around week 31, from a patient treated with tofacitinib. The chain carries TRBV14 and TRBJ1-5, with D perhaps TRBD1 (6 bases). The clonotype comes from a human donor with alopecia areata. The CDR3, as DNA: TGTGCCAGCAGCCCCGGGGGCAGAAGCAATCAGCCCCAGCATTTT. The encoded protein is CASSPGGRSNQPQHF.